What follows describes a single T cell receptor (beta chain). The CDR3 is made up of 18 amino acids. The germline V gene encodes CDR1 MGHRA and CDR2 YSYEKL. V was shortened by 4 bases and J by 6 bases, with 24 bases between the two germline ends. These data are taken from a study of T cell changes during pregnancy in multiple sclerosis. Data came from immunoSEQ multiplex PCR; TCRdb stores just in-frame clones and leaves some out. The profile shows under 80,000 clones, just under 95% of them singletons. This receptor was identified in a female donor in good health, enrolled as a control in a pregnancy study. The sequenced sample was peripheral blood, obtained after pregnancy. The chain uses TRBV4-1 and TRBJ1-4; maybe TRBD1 (5 bases). Written as DNA, the CDR3 is TGCGCCAGCAGCCCAGGGAAAGGCGGAAAAAAGGCGGATGAAAAACTGTTTTTT. This translates into CASSPGKGGKKADEKLFF.